These 24 T cell receptor beta chains were sequenced from one sample in a study of shared clonotypes between healthy human individuals. Repertoires were generated with immunoSEQ multiplex PCR, while TCRdb's copy carries only in-frame clones and drops some. Among roughly 2.2 million clones listed, roughly 92% were seen once. Sample: naive CD4+ T cells from PBMCs. Subset defined: CD45RA+ positively selected. The receptor set was obtained from a young man in good health. Some clones in this sample may be carry-over from other donors' samples.

The gene calls are TRBV15 and TRBJ2-1; 10 nucleotides match TRBD2. J lost 8 bases, V lost 1 base, and 11 bases had no gene match. Per the germline V gene, CDR1 is LNHNV and CDR2 is YYDKDF (reference sequence). The CDR3 totals 17 residues. The CDR3 reads CATSRGTGTSESDEQFF. In nucleotides, the CDR3 is TGTGCCACCAGCAGAGGCACCGGGACTAGCGAGTCCGATGAGCAGTTCTTC.

This clone has just one count. V and J are TRBV29-1 and TRBJ2-3; D possibly matches TRBD1 or TRBD2 (5 bases each). V was cut by 3 bases and J by 3 bases, with 10 bases left in between. This CDR3 is 13 amino acids long. Germline V gene lookup returns CDR1 SQVTM and CDR2 ANQGSEA. The chain's CDR3 is CSVDVGTTDTQYF. The DNA of the CDR3 is TGCAGCGTTGACGTAGGGACGACAGATACGCAGTATTTT.

The J gene is TRBJ1-5, the V gene TRBV18, with D perhaps matching TRBD1 (6 bases). Germline V gene lookup returns CDR1 KGHSH and CDR2 LQKENI. V dropped 4 bases and J dropped 4 bases, with 11 bases sitting between them. This CDR3 contains 14 residues. The CDR3 bases are TGTGCCAGCTCACGACAGGTCGAAAATCAGCCCCAGCATTTT. Translation gives CASSRQVENQPQHF.

The V gene is TRBV13, the J gene TRBJ2-5, with D possibly TRBD2 on 6 matching bases. The CDR3 has 13 residues. The V gene's germline CDR1 is PRHDT and CDR2 FYEKMQ (reference sequence). The V end was cut by 5 bases, the J end by 4 bases, with 11 bases between. CDR3 loop: CASSRGGRETQYF. The CDR3 coding sequence is TGTGCCAGCAGCCGTGGGGGGAGAGAGACCCAGTACTTC.

The chain uses TRBV7-2 and TRBJ1-2, with 9 bases aligning to TRBD1. Germline loops: CDR1 SGHTA, CDR2 FQGNSA. The CDR3 is 13 amino acids. Trimming took 2 bases from V and 8 from J; bases not matched to a gene: 3. CDR3 residues: CASSLNRGLGYTF. For the CDR3, the DNA is TGTGCCAGCAGCTTAAACAGGGGGCTCGGCTACACCTTC.

The J gene is TRBJ2-7, the V gene TRBV4-3; 10 bases match TRBD2. The germline V gene has CDR1 LGHNA and CDR2 YSLEER. J was trimmed by 1 base and V by 3 bases; bases with no gene match: 3. CDR3 length: 15 amino acids. The CDR3 DNA sequence: TGCGCCAGCAGCCAGACTAGCGGGTGGTCCTACGAGCAGTACTTC. Translation: CASSQTSGWSYEQYF.

The V and J genes are TRBV14 and TRBJ2-3, with TRBD2 matching over 11 bases. The CDR3 runs to 16 residues. Germline assignment: CDR1 SGHDN and CDR2 FVKESK. V dropped 3 bases and J dropped 1; count of bases not matched to a gene: 3. CDR3 amino acids: CASSHISGRGTDTQYF. The CDR3 DNA reads TGTGCCAGCAGCCACATTAGCGGGAGGGGCACAGATACGCAGTATTTT.

This chain uses TRBV28 with TRBJ2-7, with 8 positions matching TRBD1. J lost 3 bases, V lost 6 bases, and 7 bases had no gene match. CDR1 and CDR2 from the germline V gene are MDHEN and SYDVKM. CDR3 size: 14 residues. CDR3 region: CASRPTGVRYEQYF. In nucleotides, the CDR3 is TGTGCCAGCAGACCGACAGGGGTCCGCTACGAGCAGTACTTC.

The V and J genes are TRBV30 and TRBJ1-2; the match to TRBD1 covers 7 bases. The CDR3 consists of 13 residues. Germline CDR1 reads GTSNPN; CDR2 reads SVGIG (reference sequence). Losses at the gene ends were 2 bases for V and 8 bases for J; bases not matched to a gene: 8. The CDR3, as DNA: TGTGCCTGGAGTCGCACAGGGGCGGGCGGCTACACCTTC. Residues: CAWSRTGAGGYTF.

The CDR3 DNA reads TGTGCCAGCAGCGCGGTAGCGGGAGGGATCTATGAGCAGTTCTTC. It yields the protein CASSAVAGGIYEQFF. The chain is built from TRBV7-2 and TRBJ2-1, with 11 bases fitting TRBD2. V lost 5 bases and J lost 8; bases outside the gene matches: 8. The CDR3 contains 15 residues. Germline loops: CDR1 SGHTA, CDR2 FQGNSA.

This clone was detected once. The chain combines TRBV27 with TRBJ2-7, with 7 bases matching TRBD1. The length of the CDR3 is 13 residues. The germline V gene encodes CDR1 MNHEY and CDR2 SMNVEV (reference sequence). V dropped 5 bases and J dropped 5; count of bases not matched to a gene: 6. The CDR3 reads CASSPVDRDEQYF. The CDR3 region has the DNA TGTGCCAGCAGTCCGGTCGACAGGGACGAGCAGTACTTC.

The rearrangement links TRBV5-1 to TRBJ2-2; D unresolved. Trimming pared 4 bases from V and 4 bases from J, leaving 8 bases between. Germline CDR1 SGHRS, CDR2 YFSETQ. The CDR3 runs to 13 residues. The CDR3 here is CASSDRSTGELFF. The CDR3 DNA sequence: TGCGCCAGCAGCGACCGGAGCACCGGGGAGCTGTTTTTT.

This clone was seen only a few times. This sequence joins TRBV7-3 and TRBJ2-1, with 11 nucleotides matching TRBD2. The CDR3 runs 15 residues. The ends lost 1 base at V and 8 bases at J; junction bases unmatched: 4. Germline CDR1 reads SGHTA; CDR2 reads FQGTGA. CDR3: CASSLILAGVHEQFF. In nucleotides, the CDR3 is TGTGCCAGCAGCTTAATACTAGCGGGAGTCCATGAGCAGTTCTTC.

V is TRBV9 and J is TRBJ1-4; maybe TRBD1 (6 bases). V lost 0 bases and J 3 bases, leaving 15 bases between the germline ends. This CDR3 is built from 17 residues. Germline V gene data show CDR1 as SGDLS and CDR2 as YYNGEE. CDR3 in DNA: TGTGCCAGCAGCGTAGAACAGGGTCCGACTTCTAATGAAAAACTGTTTTTT. It specifies CASSVEQGPTSNEKLFF. The full variable domain, rest sourced from reference TRBV9 and TRBJ1-4, is DSGVTQTPKHLITATGQRVTLRCSPRSGDLSVYWYQQSLDQGLQFLIQYYNGEERAKGNILERFSAQQFPDLHSELNLSSLELGDSALYFCASSVEQGPTSNEKLFFGSGTQLSVL.

J is TRBJ2-5 and V is TRBV5-1; weak D call: TRBD2 (5 bases). V lost 0 bases and J lost 2, with 17 bases in between. The germline CDR1 and CDR2 sequences are SGHRS and YFSETQ. This CDR3 region has 17 residues. CDR3 bases: TGCGCCAGCAGCTTGGCGGGCTTCCCCGGGGATCAAGAGACCCAGTACTTC. Its translation is CASSLAGFPGDQETQYF.

The CDR3 DNA sequence: TGCGCCAGCAGCTTTGAGGTAGGGCTGACTGAAGCTTTCTTT. Amino acid sequence: CASSFEVGLTEAFF. This chain links TRBV5-1 with TRBJ1-1; no reliable D call. The V gene's germline CDR1 is SGHRS and CDR2 YFSETQ. The CDR3 loop spans 14 amino acids. V dropped 2 bases and J dropped 5 bases, with 13 bases sitting between them.

This clone has a single count. This chain joins TRBV27 and TRBJ2-7; possibly TRBD2 for D (7 bases). Germline V gene lookup returns CDR1 MNHEY and CDR2 SMNVEV (reference sequence). CDR3 length equals 15 residues. Deletions cut 2 bases from V and 2 bases from J, with 13 bases between. Written as DNA, the CDR3 is TGTGCCAGCAGTTTAAAGGGGGGGCGCCCCTACGAGCAGTACTTC. Amino acids: CASSLKGGRPYEQYF.

This clone was picked up one time. The chain's CDR3 is CASSQSTGLVNSPLHF. CDR3 nucleotide sequence: TGTGCCAGCAGCCAATCGACAGGGTTAGTTAATTCACCCCTCCACTTT. This chain links TRBV2 with TRBJ1-6; TRBD1 aligns across 7 bases. CDR1 is SNHLY, CDR2 FYNNEI, per germline. This CDR3 contains 16 residues. With V trimmed by 6 bases and J by 6 bases, 11 bases remained unmatched.

This clone was detected once. The chain couples TRBV5-1 to TRBJ1-6; D remains unclear. This CDR3 is 14 amino acids long. Trimming removed 0 bases from V and 4 bases from J, with 5 bases in between. Germline CDR1 SGHRS, CDR2 YFSETQ. Written as DNA, the CDR3 is TGCGCCAGCAGCTTGGAAGCTTATAATTCACCCCTCCACTTT. Its protein is CASSLEAYNSPLHF. Looking up the rest from reference TRBV5-1 and TRBJ1-6 gives the full variable domain: KAGVTQTPRYLIKTRGQQVTLSCSPISGHRSVSWYQQTPGQGLQFLFEYFSETQRNKGNFPGRFSGRQFSNSRSEMNVSTLELGDSALYLCASSLEAYNSPLHFGNGTRLTVT.

On this clone: This sample includes further DNA sequences coding for the same CDR3. The V call is TRBV30, the J call TRBJ2-7; D gene unclear. CDR3 size: 12 residues. Trimming left V 2 bases short and J 2 bases short, with 7 bases between. The germline gives CDR1 GTSNPN, CDR2 SVGIG (reference sequence). CDR3 nucleotide sequence: TGTGCCTGGAGTCCCCGTCCCTACGAGCAGTACTTC. Protein product: CAWSPRPYEQYF.

The rearrangement joins TRBV9 to TRBJ2-3; D is uncertain. Germline V gives CDR1 SGDLS, CDR2 YYNGEE. V was pared by 4 bases and J by 6 bases, with 12 bases between. CDR3 size: 13 residues. CDR3 nucleotides: TGTGCCAGCAGCTTGAGGATGATGGATACGCAGTATTTT. This translates into CASSLRMMDTQYF.

This chain uses TRBV21-1 with TRBJ2-3; the D call TRBD2 from the table was never checked on the DNA. TRBV21-1 is annotated as a pseudogene. The CDR3 is made up of 16 amino acids. CDR3 in DNA: TGTGCCAGCAGCGGGACTAGCGGGAGGCCCACAGATACGCAGTATTTT. Translating it yields CASSGTSGRPTDTQYF.

This chain uses TRBV21-1 with TRBJ1-5; the D call in the table, TRBD1, was not verified against the DNA. TRBV21-1 is reported as a pseudogene. This CDR3 is 18 amino acids long. CDR3 sequence reads: CATLFRDKGLYSNQPQHF. The CDR3 DNA follows: TGTGCCACCCTGTTCCGGGACAAGGGGCTTTATAGCAATCAGCCCCAGCATTTT.

The gene calls are TRBV6-1 and TRBJ1-1; D is possibly TRBD1 (6 bases). Germline CDR1 is MNHNS and CDR2 is SASEGT. This CDR3 has 14 amino acids. V was trimmed by 3 bases and J by 5 bases, leaving 13 bases between them. The CDR3 DNA reads as TGTGCCAGCAGTGAGGGGACATCCCGAACTGAAGCTTTCTTT. It yields the protein CASSEGTSRTEAFF.